This TCR beta chain was recorded in a study of T cell responses to AZD1222 COVID-19 vaccine. Points from the study as a whole: White British donors predominated, females outnumbered males, and clonal diversity was possibly underestimated.

Sequenced by immunoSEQ multiplex PCR; TCRdb stores in-frame clones only, minus some. The data contain some 140,000 clones, 92% of them seen just once; the ten biggest clones take up roughly 3.1%. With regard to this clone: Its antigen is currently unknown.

The CDR3 has 14 amino acids. Trimming took off 0 bases at V and 4 bases at J, with 10 bases between the two ends. Germline V gene data show CDR1 as SGHNT and CDR2 as YYREEE (reference sequence). The sequence was obtained from an adult in good health. The material sequenced was peripheral blood, taken on day 0 of AZD1222 vaccination. V and J are TRBV5-4 and TRBJ1-2; no clear D. CDR3 residues: CASSLGEVRYGYTF. The DNA of the CDR3 is TGTGCCAGCAGCTTGGGTGAGGTCCGCTATGGCTACACCTTC.